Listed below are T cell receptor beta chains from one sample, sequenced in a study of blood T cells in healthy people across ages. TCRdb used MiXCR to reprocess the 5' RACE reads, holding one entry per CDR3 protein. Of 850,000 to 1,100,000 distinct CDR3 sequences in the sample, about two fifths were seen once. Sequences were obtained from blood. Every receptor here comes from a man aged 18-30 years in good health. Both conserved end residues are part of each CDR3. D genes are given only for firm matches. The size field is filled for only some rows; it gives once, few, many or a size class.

CDR3 protein: CSASMPGYEQYF
CDR3 DNA: TGCAGTGCTAGCATGCCGGGCTACGAGCAGTACTTC
J gene: TRBJ2-7
D gene: NA
V gene: TRBV20-1
clone size: medium-sized

CDR3 protein: CASSYRGRNEQFF
CDR3 DNA: TGTGCCAGTAGTTACAGGGGTCGCAATGAGCAGTTCTTC
J gene: TRBJ2-1
D gene: TRBD1
V gene: TRBV19
clone size: NA

CDR3 protein: CASSQEVGEGEQYF
CDR3 DNA: TGTGCCAGCAGCCAAGAGGTGGGAGAGGGTGAGCAGTACTTC
J gene: TRBJ2-5
D gene: NA
V gene: TRBV11-2
clone size: NA

CDR3 protein: CASSRTGGGIHGYTF
CDR3 DNA: TGTGCCAGCAGTCGAACAGGGGGCGGGATCCATGGCTACACCTTC
J gene: TRBJ1-2
D gene: TRBD1
V gene: TRBV6-5
clone size: few

CDR3 protein: CASSRARGEAFF
CDR3 DNA: TGTGCCAGCAGTAGAGCCAGGGGGGAAGCTTTCTTT
J gene: TRBJ1-1
D gene: TRBD1
V gene: TRBV28
clone size: few

CDR3 protein: CASSVGDREYEQYF
CDR3 DNA: TGTGCCAGCAGCGTAGGGGACAGGGAGTACGAGCAGTACTTC
J gene: TRBJ2-7
D gene: TRBD1
V gene: TRBV9
clone size: NA

CDR3 protein: CASSYSMGITEAFF
CDR3 DNA: TGTGCCAGCAGTTACTCGATGGGGATCACTGAAGCTTTCTTT
J gene: TRBJ1-1
D gene: NA
V gene: TRBV6-5
clone size: few

CDR3 protein: CASSFRAINEQFF
CDR3 DNA: TGTGCCAGCAGCTTCCGGGCCATCAATGAGCAGTTCTTC
J gene: TRBJ2-1
D gene: NA
V gene: TRBV7-9
clone size: few

CDR3 protein: CASSTQPGGFEQYF
CDR3 DNA: TGTGCCAGCAGCACACAACCCGGGGGGTTTGAGCAGTACTTC
J gene: TRBJ2-7
D gene: TRBD2
V gene: TRBV7-2
clone size: NA

CDR3 protein: CASSPLEQGGNEQYF
CDR3 DNA: TGCGCCAGCAGCCCCTTGGAACAGGGGGGCAATGAGCAGTACTTC
J gene: TRBJ2-5
D gene: TRBD1
V gene: TRBV5-1
clone size: NA

CDR3 protein: CASSEYRVSNYGYTF
CDR3 DNA: TGTGCCAGCAGTGAATACAGAGTTTCGAACTATGGCTACACCTTC
J gene: TRBJ1-2
D gene: NA
V gene: TRBV25-1
clone size: few

CDR3 protein: CASRSGQGGTDTQYF
CDR3 DNA: TGTGCCAGCAGAAGCGGACAGGGGGGTACAGATACGCAGTATTTT
J gene: TRBJ2-3
D gene: TRBD1
V gene: TRBV6-6
clone size: many

CDR3 protein: CASSVSGQEETQYF
CDR3 DNA: TGCGCCAGCAGCGTGAGCGGACAGGAAGAGACCCAGTACTTC
J gene: TRBJ2-5
D gene: TRBD1
V gene: TRBV5-1
clone size: NA

CDR3 protein: CASSQQGKGYGYTF
CDR3 DNA: TGCGCCAGCAGCCAACAAGGGAAGGGCTATGGCTACACCTTC
J gene: TRBJ1-2
D gene: NA
V gene: TRBV4-3
clone size: few

CDR3 protein: CASSPPGTYEQYF
CDR3 DNA: TGTGCCAGCAGTCCACCGGGGACTTACGAGCAGTACTTC
J gene: TRBJ2-7
D gene: NA
V gene: TRBV6-5
clone size: many

CDR3 protein: CASSYGQADTQYF
CDR3 DNA: TGTGCCAGCAGCTACGGACAGGCAGATACGCAGTATTTT
J gene: TRBJ2-3
D gene: TRBD1
V gene: TRBV9
clone size: NA

CDR3 protein: CASSLTVAGTEAFF
CDR3 DNA: TGTGCCAGCAGTTTGACGGTTGCTGGGACTGAAGCTTTCTTT
J gene: TRBJ1-1
D gene: NA
V gene: TRBV2
clone size: NA

CDR3 protein: CASSRRETSTDTQYF
CDR3 DNA: TGTGCCAGCAGTCGCCGAGAGACTAGCACAGATACGCAGTATTTT
J gene: TRBJ2-3
D gene: NA
V gene: TRBV2
clone size: few

CDR3 protein: CASSGEGPTYSSTDTQYF
CDR3 DNA: TGTGCCAGCAGTGGCGAGGGGCCAACTTATTCTAGCACAGATACGCAGTATTTT
J gene: TRBJ2-3
D gene: NA
V gene: TRBV27
clone size: few

CDR3 protein: CASSQDRQGARDYGYTF
CDR3 DNA: TGTGCCAGCAGCCAAGACCGACAGGGGGCTCGAGACTATGGCTACACCTTC
J gene: TRBJ1-2
D gene: TRBD1
V gene: TRBV4-2
clone size: few

CDR3 protein: CSARRLAGSYNEQFF
CDR3 DNA: TGCAGTGCTAGGCGACTAGCGGGGTCCTACAATGAGCAGTTCTTC
J gene: TRBJ2-1
D gene: TRBD2
V gene: TRBV20-1
clone size: many

CDR3 protein: CASTPTGVDPGYTF
CDR3 DNA: TGTGCCAGCACCCCGACAGGGGTTGACCCGGGCTACACCTTC
J gene: TRBJ1-2
D gene: TRBD1
V gene: TRBV12-3/TRBV12-4
clone size: NA

CDR3 protein: CASSYEGRQFF
CDR3 DNA: TGTGCCAGCAGTTACGAGGGTCGGCAGTTCTTC
J gene: TRBJ2-1
D gene: NA
V gene: TRBV6-5
clone size: few

CDR3 protein: CASSRSSLSEQYF
CDR3 DNA: TGTGCCAGTAGTAGGTCTAGTTTGAGCGAGCAGTACTTC
J gene: TRBJ2-7
D gene: NA
V gene: TRBV19
clone size: NA

CDR3 protein: CSAKGTGSYHGYTF
CDR3 DNA: TGCAGTGCCAAGGGGACAGGCAGTTATCATGGCTACACCTTC
J gene: TRBJ1-2
D gene: TRBD1
V gene: TRBV20-1
clone size: NA

CDR3 protein: CASSLNPGPYNEQFF
CDR3 DNA: TGTGCCAGCAGCTTAAATCCCGGACCCTACAATGAGCAGTTCTTC
J gene: TRBJ2-1
D gene: NA
V gene: TRBV7-3
clone size: few

CDR3 protein: CASSDGQGFQAFF
CDR3 DNA: TGTGCCAGCAGCGACGGACAGGGGTTTCAAGCTTTCTTT
J gene: TRBJ1-1
D gene: TRBD1
V gene: TRBV7-2
clone size: few

CDR3 protein: CSARRKGNSPLHF
CDR3 DNA: TGCAGTGCTAGGCGGAAAGGGAATTCACCCCTCCACTTT
J gene: TRBJ1-6
D gene: NA
V gene: TRBV20-1
clone size: NA

CDR3 protein: CASSYRLAGAGETQYF
CDR3 DNA: TGTGCCAGCAGTTACCGACTAGCGGGGGCCGGGGAGACCCAGTACTTC
J gene: TRBJ2-5
D gene: TRBD2
V gene: TRBV6-5
clone size: NA

CDR3 protein: CATRSSYNEQFF
CDR3 DNA: TGTGCCACCCGCAGCTCCTACAATGAGCAGTTCTTC
J gene: TRBJ2-1
D gene: NA
V gene: TRBV15
clone size: many

CDR3 protein: CASSLEKLAGDNEQFF
CDR3 DNA: TGTGCCAGCAGCTTAGAAAAGCTAGCGGGGGACAATGAGCAGTTCTTC
J gene: TRBJ2-1
D gene: TRBD2
V gene: TRBV7-8
clone size: NA

CDR3 protein: CASSGGQNYGYTF
CDR3 DNA: TGTGCCAGCAGCGGGGGACAGAACTATGGCTACACCTTC
J gene: TRBJ1-2
D gene: TRBD1
V gene: TRBV5-1
clone size: many